This paragraph reports one T cell receptor (beta chain). The data derive from a study of T cell responses to AZD1222 COVID-19 vaccine. Libraries were prepared by immunoSEQ multiplex PCR; TCRdb keeps only in-frame clonotypes and omits some of them. In the table there are about 100,000 clones, 80% to 90% of which are singletons. The source is an adult in good health. Sequencing used peripheral blood, obtained on day 0 of AZD1222 vaccination.

The CDR3 loop reads CSVVLTGVGEQYF. CDR3 nucleotide sequence: TGCAGCGTGGTCCTGACAGGGGTTGGCGAGCAGTACTTC. The chain employs TRBV29-1 and TRBJ2-7; TRBD1 matches at 8 bases. This CDR3 is built from 13 residues. With 6 bases clipped from V and 6 bases from J, the junction kept 10 bases outside the gene matches. From germline, CDR1 is SQVTM and CDR2 ANQGSEA.